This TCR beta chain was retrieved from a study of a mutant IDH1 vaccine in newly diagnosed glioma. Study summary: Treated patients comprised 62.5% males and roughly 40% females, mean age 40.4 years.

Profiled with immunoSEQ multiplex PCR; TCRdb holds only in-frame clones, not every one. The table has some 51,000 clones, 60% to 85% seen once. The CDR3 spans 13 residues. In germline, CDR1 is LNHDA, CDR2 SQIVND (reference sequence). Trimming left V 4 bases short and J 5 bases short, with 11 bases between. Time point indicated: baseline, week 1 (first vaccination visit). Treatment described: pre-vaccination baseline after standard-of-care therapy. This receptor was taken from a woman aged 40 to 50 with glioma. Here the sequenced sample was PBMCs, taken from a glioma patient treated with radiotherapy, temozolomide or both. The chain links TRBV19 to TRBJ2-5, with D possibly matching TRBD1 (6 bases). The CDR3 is CASSRTVWETQYF. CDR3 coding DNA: TGTGCCAGTAGTAGGACAGTTTGGGAGACCCAGTACTTC.